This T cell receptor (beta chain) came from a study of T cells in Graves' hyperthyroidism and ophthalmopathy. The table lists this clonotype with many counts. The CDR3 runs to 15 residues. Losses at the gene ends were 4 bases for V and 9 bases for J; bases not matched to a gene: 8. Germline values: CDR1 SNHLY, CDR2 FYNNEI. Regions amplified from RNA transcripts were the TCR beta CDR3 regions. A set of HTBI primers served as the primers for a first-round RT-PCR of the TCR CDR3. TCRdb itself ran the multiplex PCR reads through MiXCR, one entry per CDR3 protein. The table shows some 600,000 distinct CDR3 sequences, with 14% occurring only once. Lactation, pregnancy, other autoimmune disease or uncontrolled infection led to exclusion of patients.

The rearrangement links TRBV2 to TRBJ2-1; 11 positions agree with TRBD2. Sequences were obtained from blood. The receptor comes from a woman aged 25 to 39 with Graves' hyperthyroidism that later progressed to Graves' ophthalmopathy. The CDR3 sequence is CASSVVLAGVGEQFF. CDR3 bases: TGTGCCAGCAGTGTGGTACTAGCGGGAGTGGGTGAGCAGTTCTTC.